The 11 T cell receptor beta chains below come from one sample, sequenced in a study of cytomegalovirus exposure and HLA in healthy donors. Assay used: immunoSEQ multiplex PCR; TCRdb lists only in-frame clones, some missing. Among 160,000 or so clones listed, more than 75% were seen once. The sequenced material came from PBMCs. Every receptor here comes from a man younger than 35 in good health and CMV-seronegative.

J is TRBJ2-5 and V is TRBV5-6; 10 bases fit TRBD2. Germline CDR1 reads SGHDT; CDR2 reads YYEEEE. The length of the CDR3 is 16 residues. The V gene end was trimmed by 0 bases and the J gene end by 10 bases; junction bases not matched to a gene: 12. This CDR3 reads CASSLEGSGGPPLQYF. CDR3 bases: TGTGCCAGCAGCTTGGAGGGTAGCGGGGGGCCGCCCCTCCAGTACTTC.

This sequence joins TRBV5-6 and TRBJ1-4; D gene ambiguous. The V and J ends lost 2 bases and 0 bases respectively, with 5 bases between them. This CDR3 has 14 residues. Per germline, CDR1 SGHDT and CDR2 YYEEEE. The chain's CDR3 is CASSFEATNEKLFF. The CDR3 DNA follows: TGTGCCAGCAGCTTTGAGGCAACTAATGAAAAACTGTTTTTT.

This sequence joins TRBV6-5 and TRBJ1-2; D is ambiguous. The germline V gene encodes CDR1 MNHEY and CDR2 SVGAGI. V lost 0 bases to trimming and J lost 6 bases, with 11 bases between them. This CDR3 comprises 14 residues. The CDR3 coding sequence is TGTGCCAGCAGTTACTCAGTCGGGGTTGATGGCTACACCTTC. Translated: CASSYSVGVDGYTF.

The V gene is TRBV28, the J gene TRBJ2-5; tentatively, D is TRBD1 (5 bases). This CDR3 spans 15 amino acids. The germline V and J ends were trimmed by 3 bases and 4 bases, with 15 bases remaining between them. Germline CDR1 reads MDHEN; CDR2 reads SYDVKM. The DNA for the CDR3 is TGTGCCAGCAGTTTTCAGGGCAGGGTGGGAGAGACCCAGTACTTC. This encodes CASSFQGRVGETQYF.

CDR3 sequence reads: CASSLVGNNRYEQYF. In DNA form, the CDR3 reads TGCGCCAGCAGCTTGGTGGGCAATAATAGGTACGAGCAGTACTTC. The chain joins TRBV5-1 to TRBJ2-7; D unclear. The germline V gene has CDR1 SGHRS and CDR2 YFSETQ. Trimming took off 0 bases at V and 4 bases at J, with 14 bases between the two ends. CDR3 length: 15 amino acids.

V is TRBV1 and J is TRBJ2-7; TRBD2 is the table's D call, not checked against the DNA. TRBV1 is given as a pseudogene. The CDR3 covers 18 residues. Here the CDR3 reads CTSSQEAAKARGTYEQYV. The CDR3 nucleotides are TGCACCAGCAGCCAAGAGGCTGCTAAGGCGCGGGGGACCTACGAGCAGTACGTC.

This clone was counted once. V gene TRBV4-1 combines with J gene TRBJ2-7; the D gene is possibly TRBD1 (6 bases). Germline lookup yields CDR1 MGHRA and CDR2 YSYEKL. The CDR3 contains 13 residues. V lost 3 bases to trimming and J lost 3 bases, with 9 bases between them. The CDR3 region has the DNA TGCGCCAGCAGCCAGACGACAGGCTACGAGCAGTACGTC. Translating it yields CASSQTTGYEQYV.

The gene calls are TRBV5-4 and TRBJ1-4; D ambiguous. The CDR3 is 15 residues long. V was shortened by 0 bases and J by 5 bases, with 11 bases between the two germline ends. CDR1 and CDR2 (germline): SGHNT, YYREEE (reference sequence). CDR3 loop: CASSLGRNQNEKLFF. CDR3 sequence (DNA): TGTGCCAGCAGCTTGGGGAGGAACCAAAATGAAAAACTGTTTTTT.

This chain connects TRBV4-2 to TRBJ1-1, with D perhaps TRBD1 (6 bases). CDR1 is LGHNA and CDR2 is YNFKEQ in the germline V gene. The germline V and J ends were trimmed by 4 bases and 0 bases, with 12 bases remaining between them. The CDR3 runs 15 residues. The CDR3 DNA reads TGTGCCAGCAGCCGCTCGGGACAAATGAACACTGAAGCTTTCTTT. This codes for CASSRSGQMNTEAFF.

V gene TRBV7-8 combines with J gene TRBJ2-3; 7 bases fit TRBD1. With V trimmed by 4 bases and J by 6 bases, 4 bases remained unmatched. The CDR3 loop spans 13 amino acids. CDR1 is SGHVS, CDR2 FQNEAQ, per germline. The CDR3 reads CASSSGQSDTQYF. DNA for the CDR3: TGTGCCAGCAGCTCGGGACAGTCGGATACGCAGTATTTT.

About this clone: At one end the junction does not follow the germline gene, possibly because of a read error. The rearrangement uses TRBV7-7 and TRBJ2-7, with TRBD2 matching over 10 bases. Per the germline V gene, CDR1 is SSHAT and CDR2 is FNYEAQ (reference sequence). The CDR3 is made up of 15 amino acids. The CDR3 DNA sequence: TGTGCTAGCAGCTTAGCTAGCGGGAGTGGCCACGAGCAGTACTTC. It encodes CASSLASGSGHEQYF. The entire variable domain, with the rest obtained from reference TRBV7-7 and TRBJ2-7, is as follows: GAGVSQSPRYKVTKRGQDVTLRCDPISSHATLYWYQQALGQGPEFLTYFNYEAQPDKSGLPSDRFSAERPEGSISTLTIQRTEQRDSAMYRCASSLASGSGHEQYFGPGTRLTVT.